This TCR beta chain was profiled in a study of beta chain bispecific antibodies for T cell cancers. Study overall: The leukemia lines expressed TRBV12-3 (Jurkat) and TRBV5-5 (HPB-ALL). Notes on the study in general: In these mixed samples, most targeted TRBV reads derived from the leukemia cell line. Versus anti-CD19, anti-TRBV12 exposure cut the TRBV12-3 share of TRBV signal by under 99%.

T cells were expanded from blood mononuclear cells for two to three days with anti-CD3 OKT3 or CD3/CD28 beads. TCRdb analysed the 5' RACE reads with MiXCR anew, one entry per CDR3 protein. Altogether about 20,000 distinct CDR3 sequences are present, 2% to 2.5% being singletons, with the ten largest covering roughly 5.1%. The CDR3 has 14 amino acids. The V and J ends lost 0 bases and 2 bases respectively, with 6 bases between them. Germline V CDR1 and CDR2: SGHNT, YYREEE (reference sequence). This clonotype showed up many times. Antigen: not known. Sequenced material: healthy donor T cells cultured with leukemia cells, taken from a culture containing a bispecific antibody targeting TCR Vbeta12. V and J are TRBV5-4 and TRBJ1-3; TRBD1 is a possible D gene (6 bases). This clonotype originated in a human donor in good health. Some clones in this sample may be carry-over from other donors' samples. The CDR3 DNA is TGTGCCAGCAGCTTGGACAGGGCTGGAAACACCATATATTTT. This sequence encodes CASSLDRAGNTIYF.